This TCR beta chain originates from a study of PD-L1 blockade in urothelial cancer. Study information: Patients with male sex and bladder-origin urothelial cancer accounted for about 90% of the 29 enrolled. Timepoints chosen for blood analysis were 3 weeks (second dose) and 6 weeks after treatment start.

The time point denotes: pretreatment peripheral blood. Patients had locally advanced or metastatic urothelial carcinoma. The germline gives CDR1 SGHNT, CDR2 YYREEE (reference sequence). The length of the CDR3 is 15 residues. J gave up 0 bases and V 0 bases, and 3 bases lay outside the gene matches. Sequencing was performed with immunoSEQ multiplex PCR; in TCRdb, only in-frame clones are kept and a portion is missing. In the table there are 95,000 or so clones, around 86% of which are singletons. The J gene is TRBJ2-7, the V gene TRBV5-4; 7 bases are a match to TRBD1. Specimen: PBMCs, collected around atezolizumab (anti-PD-L1) treatment. The sequence was collected from a man in his sixties with urothelial cancer. The CDR3 DNA sequence: TGTGCCAGCAGCTTGGGACGGGACAGCTCCTACGAGCAGTACTTC. It translates to CASSLGRDSSYEQYF.